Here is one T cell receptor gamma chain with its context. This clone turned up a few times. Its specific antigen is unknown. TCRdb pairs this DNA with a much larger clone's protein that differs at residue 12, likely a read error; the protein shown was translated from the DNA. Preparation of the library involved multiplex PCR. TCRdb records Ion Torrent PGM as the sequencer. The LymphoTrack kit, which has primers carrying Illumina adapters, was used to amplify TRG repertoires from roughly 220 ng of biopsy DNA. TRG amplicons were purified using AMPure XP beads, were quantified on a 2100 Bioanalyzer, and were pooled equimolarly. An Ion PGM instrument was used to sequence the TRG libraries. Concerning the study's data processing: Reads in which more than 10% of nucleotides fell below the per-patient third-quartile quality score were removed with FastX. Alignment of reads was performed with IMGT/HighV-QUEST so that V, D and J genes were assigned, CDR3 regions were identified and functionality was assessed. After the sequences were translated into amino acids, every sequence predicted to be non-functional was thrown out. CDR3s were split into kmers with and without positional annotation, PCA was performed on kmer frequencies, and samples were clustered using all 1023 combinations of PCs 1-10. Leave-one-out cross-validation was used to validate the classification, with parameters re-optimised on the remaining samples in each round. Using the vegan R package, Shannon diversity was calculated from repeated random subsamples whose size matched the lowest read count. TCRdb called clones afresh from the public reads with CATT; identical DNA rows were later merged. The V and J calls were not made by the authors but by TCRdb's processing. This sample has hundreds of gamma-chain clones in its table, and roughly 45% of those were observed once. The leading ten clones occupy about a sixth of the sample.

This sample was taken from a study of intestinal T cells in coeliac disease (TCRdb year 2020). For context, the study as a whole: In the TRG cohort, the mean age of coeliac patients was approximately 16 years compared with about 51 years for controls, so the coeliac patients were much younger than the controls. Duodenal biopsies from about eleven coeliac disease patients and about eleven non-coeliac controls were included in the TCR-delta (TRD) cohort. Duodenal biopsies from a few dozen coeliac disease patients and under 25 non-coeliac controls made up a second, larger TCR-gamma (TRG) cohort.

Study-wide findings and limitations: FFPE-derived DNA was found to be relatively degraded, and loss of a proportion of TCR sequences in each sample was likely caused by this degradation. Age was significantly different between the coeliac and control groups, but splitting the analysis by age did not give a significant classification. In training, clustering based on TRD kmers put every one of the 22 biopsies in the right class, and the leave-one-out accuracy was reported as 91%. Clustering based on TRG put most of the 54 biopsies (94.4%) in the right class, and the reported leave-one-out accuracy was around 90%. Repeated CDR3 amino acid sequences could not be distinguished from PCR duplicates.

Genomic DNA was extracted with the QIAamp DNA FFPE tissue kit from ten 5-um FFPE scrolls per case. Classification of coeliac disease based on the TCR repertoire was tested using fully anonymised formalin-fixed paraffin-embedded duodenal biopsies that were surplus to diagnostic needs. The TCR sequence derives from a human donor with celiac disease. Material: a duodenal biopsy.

DNA sequence: TGTGCTGCGTGGAATACCACTGGTTGGTTCAAGACATTT. This is translated as CAAWNTTGWFKTF. The chain couples TRGV10 to TRGJP1. TRGV10 is marked as an open reading frame, function uncertain. Including the terminal cysteine and phenylalanine, the CDR3 comprises 13 residues. Solely the CDR3 DNA is kept, with 39 bases framed from the first base.